The 21 T cell receptor beta chains below all came from one sample that was sequenced in a study of control samples from healthy donors and cancer patients. Profiled with immunoSEQ multiplex PCR; TCRdb holds only in-frame clones, not every one. The sample shows about 130,000 clones, more than 70% of them seen only once. Sequenced: blood. These receptors were obtained from a man in his fifties or sixties in good health.

DNA of the CDR3: TGCAGCGTTGAGTCCGACACTGGAAACACCATATATTTT. Translated: CSVESDTGNTIYF. This chain joins TRBV29-1 and TRBJ1-3, with unresolved D. CDR1 and CDR2 (germline): SQVTM, ANQGSEA. The CDR3 consists of 13 residues. V lost 3 bases to trimming and J lost 2 bases, with 8 bases between them.

The chain links TRBV11-3 to TRBJ2-4; D unclear. This CDR3 is 11 amino acids long. The V gene lost 7 bases and the J gene lost 0 bases, with 1 base spanning the gap. Germline-derived CDR1 and CDR2 are SGHNT and YENEEA. The CDR3 protein is CASIAKNIQYF. In DNA form, the CDR3 reads TGTGCCAGCATAGCCAAAAACATTCAGTACTTC.

The rearrangement uses TRBV7-9 and TRBJ1-2; D call uncertain. This CDR3 has 14 residues. CDR1 and CDR2 (germline): SEHNR, FQNEAQ (reference sequence). The ends were cut back, 5 bases at V and 8 bases at J, with 18 bases in the middle. The chain's CDR3 is CASSPEGDAAGYTF. DNA for the CDR3: TGTGCCAGCAGCCCTGAGGGCGATGCCGCGGGCTACACCTTC. Supplemented by reference TRBV7-9 and TRBJ1-2, the full variable domain reads DTGVSQNPRHKITKRGQNVTFRCDPISEHNRLYWYRQTLGQGPEFLTYFQNEAQLEKSRLLSDRFSAERPKGSFSTLEIQRTEQGDSAMYLCASSPEGDAAGYTFGSGTRLTVV.

The chain is built from TRBV19 and TRBJ2-5; D remains unclear. This CDR3 comprises 13 residues. The V end lost 3 bases, the J end lost 4 bases, and 9 bases lay between the germline ends. Germline V gives CDR1 LNHDA, CDR2 SQIVND (reference sequence). The CDR3, as DNA: TGTGCCAGTAGTATGGGTTTCGGAGAGACCCAGTACTTC. Residues: CASSMGFGETQYF.

The genes are TRBV6-5 and TRBJ1-5; 8 positions agree with TRBD1. After removal of 4 bases from V and 6 bases from J, the junction contained 11 bases not matched to a gene. The CDR3 has 16 residues. Germline loops: CDR1 MNHEY, CDR2 SVGAGI. CDR3 DNA: TGTGCCAGCAGTTTAAATCCAGGGGGCGCAGGTCAGCCCCAGCATTTT. It yields the protein CASSLNPGGAGQPQHF.

The gene calls are TRBV3-1 (or the pseudogene TRBV3-2) and TRBJ2-5, with 11 positions matching TRBD2. Germline CDR1 reads LGHDT; CDR2 reads YNNKEL (reference sequence). The CDR3 length is 15 residues. V was clipped by 4 bases and J by 7 bases; unmatched bases: 8. CDR3 coding DNA: TGTGCCAGCAGCCGTAGCGGGGGGGCTAGGGGGACCCAGTACTTC. Amino acids: CASSRSGGARGTQYF.

DNA for the CDR3: TGTGCCTTCGGTAGCGGGGGGACAGATACGCAGTATTTT. It translates to CAFGSGGTDTQYF. This chain connects TRBV30 to TRBJ2-3, with 10 bases aligning to TRBD2. Germline values: CDR1 GTSNPN, CDR2 SVGIG (reference sequence). The CDR3 length is 13 residues. Unmatched junction bases numbered 4, after V lost 7 bases and J lost 3 bases.

The chain couples TRBV30 to TRBJ1-4; TRBD1 matches at 7 bases. J was trimmed by 7 bases and V by 5 bases; bases with no gene match: 10. The CDR3 length is 14 residues. Germline values: CDR1 GTSNPN, CDR2 SVGIG (reference sequence). CDR3 sequence reads: CAWAGRGGSEKLFF. CDR3 sequence (DNA): TGTGCCTGGGCCGGCAGGGGGGGAAGTGAAAAACTGTTTTTT.

The rearrangement links TRBV28 to TRBJ2-7; D remains unclear. Germline values: CDR1 MDHEN, CDR2 SYDVKM. This CDR3 contains 17 residues. With 4 bases removed from V and 0 bases from J, the gap between germline ends came to 19 bases. The CDR3 sequence is CASSYPVPTGFSYEQYF. As DNA, the CDR3 is TGTGCCAGCAGTTATCCGGTTCCAACCGGTTTCTCCTACGAGCAGTACTTC.

To note about this clone: One junction end disagrees with the germline gene, perhaps due to a read error. V is TRBV19 and J is TRBJ1-5; tentatively, D is TRBD1 (5 bases). The CDR3 runs to 17 residues. CDR1 and CDR2 from the germline V gene are LNHDA and SQIVND (reference sequence). The CDR3 here is CASSLDQDSRLNQPQHF. The DNA for the CDR3 is TGTGCCAGTAGTTTAGACCAAGACAGCCGACTCAATCAGCCCCAGCATTTT.

The chain combines TRBV28 with TRBJ2-5, with D maybe TRBD1 (5 bases). The CDR3 totals 16 residues. V lost 4 bases and J 4 bases, leaving 19 bases between the germline ends. Germline CDR1 MDHEN, CDR2 SYDVKM. The CDR3 reads CASSSSPTGIPETQYF. The CDR3 region has the DNA TGTGCCAGCAGTTCTTCCCCCACAGGAATCCCAGAGACCCAGTACTTC. Full variable domain (rest looked up from reference TRBV28 and TRBJ2-5): DVKVTQSSRYLVKRTGEKVFLECVQDMDHENMFWYRQDPGLGLRLIYFSYDVKMKEKGDIPEGYSVSREKKERFSLILESASTNQTSMYLCASSSSPTGIPETQYFGPGTRLLVL.

This clone appeared a single time. J is TRBJ2-7 and V is TRBV2, with D perhaps being TRBD1 or TRBD2 (5 bases each). This CDR3 spans 13 amino acids. Looked up from germline, CDR1 is SNHLY and CDR2 is FYNNEI. V was trimmed by 7 bases and J by 2 bases, leaving 12 bases between them. The CDR3 here is CASKGQGPYEQYF. The CDR3 bases are TGTGCCAGCAAGGGCCAGGGACCCTACGAGCAGTACTTC.

The V and J genes are TRBV5-1 and TRBJ2-5; a weak D match, TRBD2 (7 bases). This CDR3 region has 16 residues. V was trimmed by 5 bases and J by 1 base, leaving 18 bases between them. In germline, CDR1 is SGHRS, CDR2 YFSETQ. The CDR3 loop is CASSHTGGGLQETQYF. The CDR3 region has the DNA TGCGCCAGCAGTCATACAGGCGGGGGCCTCCAAGAGACCCAGTACTTC.

This chain uses TRBV19 with TRBJ2-1; 9 nucleotides match TRBD2. V shed 5 bases, J shed 6 bases, and the junction held 5 bases outside the gene matches. The germline gives CDR1 LNHDA, CDR2 SQIVND (reference sequence). This CDR3 spans 14 amino acids. The CDR3 sequence: CASSRGGALNEQFF. DNA for the CDR3: TGTGCCAGTAGTCGCGGGGGGGCTCTCAATGAGCAGTTCTTC. Looking up the rest from reference TRBV19 and TRBJ2-1 gives the full variable domain: DGGITQSPKYLFRKEGQNVTLSCEQNLNHDAMYWYRQDPGQGLRLIYYSQIVNDFQKGDIAEGYSVSREKKESFPLTVTSAQKNPTAFYLCASSRGGALNEQFFGPGTRLTVL.

This clone was recorded once. The chain joins TRBV15 to TRBJ2-3; D is unclear. Germline CDR1 LNHNV, CDR2 YYDKDF (reference sequence). This CDR3 comprises 14 residues. Trimming removed 2 bases from V and 1 base from J, with 7 bases in between. CDR3: CATSRTHRTDTQYF. The CDR3 nucleotides read TGTGCCACCAGCAGAACCCACCGCACAGATACGCAGTATTTT.

V is TRBV24-1 and J is TRBJ1-3; D is undetermined. Trimming shortened V by 7 bases and J by 4 bases, and 10 bases separated the two germline ends. CDR1 and CDR2 from the germline V gene are KGHDR and SFDVKD. CDR3 length equals 13 residues. In nucleotides, the CDR3 is TGTGCCACCAGCCCTCGTCTCGGAAACACCATATATTTT. It yields the protein CATSPRLGNTIYF.

The V gene is TRBV19, the J gene TRBJ2-5; D might be TRBD2 (5 bases). Trimming removed 5 bases from V and 5 bases from J, with 15 bases in between. The CDR3 totals 14 residues. Germline V gives CDR1 LNHDA, CDR2 SQIVND (reference sequence). The CDR3 here is CASSRGLSRETQYF. CDR3 in DNA: TGTGCCAGTAGTCGGGGTCTCTCTAGGGAGACCCAGTACTTC.

The genes are TRBV19 and TRBJ1-4; D gene ambiguous. The germline V gene encodes CDR1 LNHDA and CDR2 SQIVND (reference sequence). This CDR3 contains 11 residues. V lost 4 bases and J 10 bases, leaving 7 bases between the germline ends. CDR3 protein: CASSSSRKLFF. Here the CDR3 DNA reads TGTGCCAGTAGTAGTTCCAGAAAACTGTTTTTT.

The V and J genes are TRBV29-1 and TRBJ2-7; perhaps TRBD1 as D (5 bases). Trimming took 4 bases from V and 3 from J, leaving 13 bases between them. The germline CDR1 and CDR2 sequences are SQVTM and ANQGSEA. The CDR3 consists of 13 residues. Written as DNA, the CDR3 is TGCAGCGTTGTGGACATGGCGGACTACGAGCAGTACTTC. As protein: CSVVDMADYEQYF.

J is TRBJ2-1 and V is TRBV3-1 (or the pseudogene TRBV3-2), with TRBD2 matching over 14 bases. The CDR3 sequence is 19 residues long. The V gene's germline CDR1 is LGHDT and CDR2 YNNKEL (reference sequence). V was pared by 3 bases and J by 5 bases, with 12 bases of the junction left unmatched. CDR3 DNA: TGTGCCAGCAGCCACTTGGGGAAGACTAGCGGGGGGGCACACAATGAGCAGTTCTTC. It translates to CASSHLGKTSGGAHNEQFF.

The chain has TRBV19 and TRBJ1-1; D not resolved. V was pared by 4 bases and J by 1 base, with 19 bases between. The CDR3 runs 17 residues. Looked up from germline, CDR1 is LNHDA and CDR2 is SQIVND (reference sequence). The CDR3 DNA sequence: TGTGCCAGTAGTAATTCACGGGGTCCAACCAGGAACACTGAAGCTTTCTTT. Encoded protein: CASSNSRGPTRNTEAFF.